This TCR beta chain originates from a study of regulatory T cells in long-lasting Graves disease. Time point specified: newly diagnosed GD, antithyroid drugs for less than 3 months. The authors made the TCR library using RNA they extracted from PBMCs. CDR3-region Arm-PCR and iRepertoire HTBI primers produced the TCR beta libraries. Each CDR3 protein is one row after TCRdb ran MiXCR on the multiplex PCR reads. Of just over 600,000 distinct CDR3 sequences listed, 15% to 20% were seen once; the top ten hold around 18%. The V gene's germline CDR1 is SGHRS and CDR2 YFSETQ. The length of the CDR3 is 15 residues. V trimming: 6 bases; J trimming: 2 bases; junction bases outside the gene matches: 7. The same specimen was also included in a second study, on T cells in Graves' hyperthyroidism and ophthalmopathy.

This chain connects TRBV5-1 to TRBJ2-3; TRBD2 matches 9 bases. This clonotype was sampled from a woman in her twenties or thirties with Graves disease. Sequences were derived from peripheral blood mononuclear cells (PBMCs), sampled at new diagnosis, from a patient treated with antithyroid drugs. DNA for the CDR3: TGCGCCAGCAAGCTGCTAGCGGGATCCACAGATACGCAGTATTTT. Translating gives CASKLLAGSTDTQYF.